This entry features one T cell receptor (beta chain) sequence. Which antigen it targets is not known. No base quality information exists; no much larger clone differs at one position. TCRbeta CDR3 regions were amplified from genomic DNA using the immunoSEQ Assay, a bias-controlled multiplex PCR. Regarding the original processing steps: Nucleated cell counts per sample were estimated from amplification of reference gene primers within the assay. Sequence reads were collapsed and filtered to measure the absolute abundance of every unique TCRbeta CDR3 rearrangement. For each sample, productive Simpson clonality was calculated by taking the square root of Simpson's diversity index across productive rearrangements. TCRdb re-hosts the immuneACCESS table, in-frame sequences only. Its copies lack some clones; in the studies checked, an unresolved V gene accounts for under half of them, and the cause for the rest is not known. V and J calls and clone size come straight from that table; D and trimming were deduced from the DNA. This sample has tens of thousands of clones in its table, and about three quarters of those were observed once. The ten largest make up under 30% of the sample.

The CDR3 holds 16 amino acids from the cysteine to the phenylalanine. CDR3 DNA only is kept here, 48 bases in frame from base 1. Clipping removes 9 bases from V and 3 bases from J, with 13 as the unmatched junction base count. CDR1 LNHDA and CDR2 SQIVND are derived from the germline V gene (reference sequence). This sample was included in a study of blood T cell repertoires in COVID-19 (dated by TCRdb to about 2020). Concerning the study at large: Samples from collaborators originated in the United States, Italy and Spain and spanned both the acute and convalescent phases of COVID-19. The prospective study material was composed of cDNA or gDNA derived from T cells, B-cell-depleted T cells, or PBMCs. The dataset comprised deeply sampled blood TCRbeta repertoires from subjects exposed to, actively infected with, or recovered from COVID-19. The repertoires were made available in a free public database intended to serve as a resource for research on the immune response to SARS-CoV-2. Samples came from the ongoing ImmuneRACE study (first 160 participants) plus 1,254 subjects from 6 global collaborators. Nearly every sample came with metadata listing a de-identified subject ID, COVID-19 status, age in years and sex. HLA class I and class II types, where available, came from metadata supplied by the sample provider rather than from assay-based typing.

What the authors observed across the whole study: The quantity of clinical and demographic metadata differed by source and by participant and was supplied without curation.

Whole blood was collected in K2EDTA tubes by collaborating institutions according to the institutions' own protocols. For TCRbeta analysis, collaborators shipped samples as frozen whole blood, isolated PBMCs, or DNA extracted from either of those sample types. Sequencing was performed on peripheral blood. The chain employs TRBV19 and TRBJ1-1, and TRBD1 matches 10 of the central bases. This receptor was obtained from a woman aged 80 or over with active or convalescent COVID-19. At the DNA level, the sequence is TGTGCCAGCATAGCCGACAGGGGGCGATCGGACACTGAAGCTTTCTTT. It translates as CASIADRGRSDTEAFF.